These 21 T cell receptor beta chains were sequenced from one sample in a study of control samples from healthy donors and cancer patients. This table comes from immunoSEQ multiplex PCR, and its TCRdb copy is limited to in-frame clones, with some not included. Here the sample spans approximately 140,000 clones, under 95% being singletons. The sequencing input was blood. Receptor source: a middle-aged man in good health.

This chain connects TRBV5-4 to TRBJ2-7; D tentatively reads TRBD1 or TRBD2 (7 bases each). The CDR3 extends over 15 amino acids. The V gene's germline CDR1 is SGHNT and CDR2 YYREEE (reference sequence). Between the trimmed V and J ends, which lost 3 bases and 7 bases, there was a span of 20 bases. The CDR3 region has the DNA TGTGCCAGCAGCTCCTTGGGGCAGGGGGGGGGAGAGCAGTACTTC. Residues: CASSSLGQGGGEQYF.

CDR3 coding DNA: TGTGCCAGCAGCCAGGATTGGGGACAGGGGTCCTATGGCTACACCTTC. This gives the protein CASSQDWGQGSYGYTF. The rearrangement links TRBV3-1 (or the pseudogene TRBV3-2) to TRBJ1-2; the match to TRBD1 covers 10 bases. Per the germline V gene, CDR1 is LGHDT and CDR2 is YNNKEL (reference sequence). Germline trimming cut 3 bases from V and 4 bases from J; bases unmatched to any gene: 8. The CDR3 has 16 residues.

This rearrangement joins TRBV10-1 to TRBJ1-5; D may be TRBD1 (5 bases). CDR1 is WNHNN, CDR2 SYGVQD, per germline (reference sequence). Trimming cost V 8 bases and J 0 bases, with 17 bases left between them. This CDR3 spans 16 amino acids. In DNA form, the CDR3 reads TGCGCCAGCCCCTGCCCGGGACCGTATAGCAATCAGCCCCAGCATTTT. Translated, it gives CASPCPGPYSNQPQHF.

The chain uses TRBV10-1 and TRBJ1-3; no firm D call. The V and J ends lost 4 bases and 1 base respectively, with 8 bases between them. The germline V gene has CDR1 WNHNN and CDR2 SYGVQD (reference sequence). The CDR3 totals 14 residues. CDR3 sequence reads: CASSVSASGNTIYF. DNA for the CDR3: TGCGCCAGCAGTGTATCAGCTTCTGGAAACACCATATATTTT.

This clone was observed once. The J gene is TRBJ1-1, the V gene TRBV29-1, with 11 bases lining up with TRBD1. The CDR3 runs 12 residues. From germline, CDR1 is SQVTM and CDR2 ANQGSEA. The V gene end was trimmed by 3 bases and the J gene end by 10 bases; junction bases not matched to a gene: 4. CDR3 loop: CSVDAGQGVAFF. CDR3 nucleotides: TGCAGCGTTGACGCGGGACAGGGGGTAGCTTTCTTT.

The chain joins TRBV25-1 to TRBJ1-1; D is uncertain. Germline V gives CDR1 MGHDK, CDR2 SYGVNS. Trimming pared 6 bases from V and 2 bases from J, leaving 7 bases between. The CDR3 is 12 residues long. The CDR3 reads CASSAGNTEAFF. The DNA of the CDR3 is TGTGCCAGCAGCGCGGGCAACACTGAAGCTTTCTTT.

The gene calls are TRBV18 and TRBJ1-6; a weak D match, TRBD1 (5 bases). Germline CDR1 and CDR2: KGHSH and LQKENI. The CDR3 runs to 16 residues. Trimming shortened V by 2 bases and J by 5 bases, and 13 bases separated the two germline ends. The CDR3 sequence is CASSPVGQGNNSPLHF. DNA of the CDR3: TGTGCCAGCTCACCAGTCGGGCAGGGTAATAATTCACCCCTCCACTTT.

This chain uses TRBV4-1 with TRBJ2-3, with 8 bases that match TRBD1. After removal of 0 bases from V and 3 bases from J, the junction contained 11 bases not matched to a gene. CDR3 length equals 18 residues. CDR1 and CDR2 (germline): MGHRA, YSYEKL. This CDR3 is CASSQDPDRGLLTDTQYF. The CDR3 DNA reads TGCGCCAGCAGCCAAGATCCCGACAGGGGATTGTTAACAGATACGCAGTATTTT.

The chain carries TRBV9 and TRBJ1-6, with TRBD1 matching 7 bases. The V and J ends lost 4 bases and 7 bases, in that order; junction bases with no gene match: 2. Germline V gene lookup returns CDR1 SGDLS and CDR2 YYNGEE. The CDR3 is made up of 13 amino acids. For the CDR3, the DNA is TGTGCCAGCAGCCCGGGACAGAATTCACCCCTCCACTTT. This encodes CASSPGQNSPLHF.

In its sample, this clone was seen once. V gene TRBV5-4 combines with J gene TRBJ1-4, with TRBD1 matching over 9 bases. The V gene's germline CDR1 is SGHNT and CDR2 YYREEE (reference sequence). The CDR3 covers 13 residues. The trim removed 3 bases at V and 8 bases at J, leaving 2 bases unmatched. Here the CDR3 DNA reads TGTGCCAGCAGCTCGGGACAGGGCGAAAAACTGTTTTTT. This sequence encodes CASSSGQGEKLFF.

The rearrangement uses TRBV14 and TRBJ1-5; D uncertain. Per germline, CDR1 SGHDN and CDR2 FVKESK. This CDR3 contains 13 residues. Between the trimmed V and J ends, which lost 1 base and 4 bases, there was a span of 5 bases. The CDR3 nucleotides are TGTGCCAGCAGCCAAGGCCTGAATCAGCCCCAGCATTTT. It translates to CASSQGLNQPQHF. The complete variable domain, with remaining parts taken from reference TRBV14 and TRBJ1-5, reads EAGVTQFPSHSVIEKGQTVTLRCDPISGHDNLYWYRRVMGKEIKFLLHFVKESKQDESGMPNNRFLAERTGGTYSTLKVQPAELEDSGVYFCASSQGLNQPQHFGDGTRLSIL.

The chain employs TRBV30 and TRBJ1-2; 7 bases align to TRBD1. The junction had 4 bases not matched to a gene; V was cut back by 3 bases and J by 3 bases. This CDR3 has 13 residues. CDR1 GTSNPN and CDR2 SVGIG come from the germline V gene (reference sequence). CDR3 coding DNA: TGTGCCTGGAGGGAAACAGGGGACTATGGCTACACCTTC. It yields the protein CAWRETGDYGYTF. Full variable domain (rest looked up from reference TRBV30 and TRBJ1-2): SQTIHQWPATLVQPVGSPLSLECTVEGTSNPNLYWYRQAAGRGLQLLFYSVGIGQISSEVPQNLSASRPQDRQFILSSKKLLLSDSGFYLCAWRETGDYGYTFGSGTRLTVV.

The chain has TRBV25-1 and TRBJ1-1, with 7 bases identical to TRBD1. The CDR3 spans 17 residues. The J segment lost 1 base and the V segment lost 3 bases, leaving 11 bases of the junction unmatched. CDR1 is MGHDK and CDR2 is SYGVNS in the germline V gene. CDR3 DNA sequence: TGTGCCAGCAGTGACCGACAGGGCGGCGGAGGGAACACTGAAGCTTTCTTT. Its translation: CASSDRQGGGGNTEAFF.

V gene TRBV7-8 combines with J gene TRBJ2-3; D unresolved. Germline values: CDR1 SGHVS, CDR2 FQNEAQ. CDR3 length equals 14 residues. V was pared by 1 base and J by 2 bases, with 7 bases between. CDR3 protein: CASSLERDTDTQYF. CDR3 in DNA: TGTGCCAGCAGCTTAGAGAGAGACACAGATACGCAGTATTTT.

V and J are TRBV19 and TRBJ2-4, with D perhaps assigned TRBD1 or TRBD2 (5 bases each). From germline, CDR1 is LNHDA and CDR2 SQIVND (reference sequence). The CDR3 extends over 17 amino acids. With 6 bases removed from V and 2 bases from J, the gap between germline ends came to 20 bases. CDR3 sequence: CASSSSGTQDTKNIQYF. CDR3 nucleotide sequence: TGTGCCAGTAGCTCTTCCGGGACGCAGGATACCAAAAACATTCAGTACTTC.

This clone occurred once. The V call is TRBV4-1, the J call TRBJ2-4, with TRBD2 matching over 7 bases. J lost 0 bases, V lost 3 bases, and 8 bases had no gene match. CDR1 and CDR2 (germline): MGHRA, YSYEKL. This CDR3 is built from 17 residues. The CDR3 is CASSHTAGDLAKNIQYF. The CDR3 DNA follows: TGCGCCAGCAGCCACACCGCGGGGGATTTAGCCAAAAACATTCAGTACTTC.

This sequence joins TRBV19 and TRBJ1-1, with TRBD1 matching over 9 bases. The CDR3 is 13 amino acids. Germline lookup yields CDR1 LNHDA and CDR2 SQIVND (reference sequence). V lost 5 bases to trimming and J lost 6 bases; unmatched junction nucleotides: 4. CDR3 in DNA: TGTGCCAGTAGTCCCGGGACAGGGTCTGAAGCTTTCTTT. Protein sequence: CASSPGTGSEAFF.

The V call is TRBV24-1, the J call TRBJ2-2; D is possibly TRBD1 (5 bases). The CDR3 totals 15 residues. V dropped 3 bases and J dropped 0 bases, with 7 bases sitting between them. Germline loops: CDR1 KGHDR, CDR2 SFDVKD. The CDR3 DNA reads as TGTGCCACCAGTGATCGCAGGGCGAACACCGGGGAGCTGTTTTTT. This encodes CATSDRRANTGELFF.

The V and J genes are TRBV5-1 and TRBJ2-2; 14 positions agree with TRBD2. Germline values: CDR1 SGHRS, CDR2 YFSETQ. The CDR3 is made up of 15 amino acids. V trimming: 2 bases; J trimming: 7 bases; junction bases outside the gene matches: 1. The CDR3 nucleotides are TGCGCCAGCAGCTTCGGACTAGCGGGAGGCGGGGAGCTGTTTTTT. This translates into CASSFGLAGGGELFF.

The rearrangement joins TRBV28 to TRBJ2-1, with TRBD2 matching over 7 bases. V was clipped by 2 bases and J by 9 bases; unmatched bases: 13. The CDR3 totals 16 residues. Germline lookup yields CDR1 MDHEN and CDR2 SYDVKM. The CDR3 loop reads CASSLEGGPVISEQFF. The CDR3 region has the DNA TGTGCCAGCAGTTTAGAGGGAGGGCCTGTAATTAGTGAGCAGTTCTTC.

The rearrangement joins TRBV6-4 to TRBJ1-6, with D possibly matching TRBD1 (5 bases). In germline, CDR1 is MRHNA, CDR2 SNTAGT. This CDR3 is built from 15 residues. V lost 0 bases to trimming and J lost 10 bases, with 13 bases between them. In DNA, the CDR3 is TGTGCCAGCAGTGACTCGAGCGTGAGGGGCTCACCCCTCCACTTT. Its protein product is CASSDSSVRGSPLHF.